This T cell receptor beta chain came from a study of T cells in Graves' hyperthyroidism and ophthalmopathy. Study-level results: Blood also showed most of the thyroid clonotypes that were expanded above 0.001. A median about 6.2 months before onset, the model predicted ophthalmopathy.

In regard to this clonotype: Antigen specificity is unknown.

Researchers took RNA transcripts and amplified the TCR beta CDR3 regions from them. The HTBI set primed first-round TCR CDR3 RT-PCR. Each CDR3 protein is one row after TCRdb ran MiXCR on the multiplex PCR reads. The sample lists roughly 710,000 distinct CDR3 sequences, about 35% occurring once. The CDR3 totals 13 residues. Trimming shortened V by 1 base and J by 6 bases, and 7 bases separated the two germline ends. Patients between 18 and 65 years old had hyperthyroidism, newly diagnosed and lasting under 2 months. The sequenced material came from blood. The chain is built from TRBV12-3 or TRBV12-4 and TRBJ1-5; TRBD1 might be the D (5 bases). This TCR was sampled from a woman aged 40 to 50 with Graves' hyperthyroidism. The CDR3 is CASSLGDLQPQHF. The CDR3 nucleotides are TGTGCCAGCAGTTTAGGGGACCTTCAGCCCCAGCATTTT.